The rows below give T cell receptor beta chains drawn from one sample of a study of cytomegalovirus exposure and HLA in healthy donors. Generated by immunoSEQ multiplex PCR, the TCRdb table keeps only in-frame clones and is missing some. The table lists about 160,000 clones, 70% to 80% of them singletons. Sequenced material: PBMCs. The receptor source for this set is a man aged 55 to 69 in good health and CMV-seronegative. Each CDR3 is given with its conserved first and last residue. Fields, in order: CDR3 length, clone size, D gene, V gene, J gene, CDR3 protein, CDR3 DNA. The D gene is left open where the match is weak. Clone size is shown for a subset of rows, as once, few, many or a class of expanded clone.

14,NA,TRBD1,TRBV29-1,TRBJ2-7,CSVGPGQGSYEQYF,TGCAGCGTTGGACCGGGACAGGGATCCTACGAGCAGTACTTC
15,NA,TRBD2,TRBV7-8,TRBJ2-5,CASSLRTSGEETQYF,TGTGCCAGCAGCTTAAGGACTAGCGGGGAAGAGACCCAGTACTTC
13,NA,TRBD1,TRBV28,TRBJ1-5,CASRETGDQPQHF,TGTGCCAGCAGGGAAACAGGGGATCAGCCCCAGCATTTT
15,NA,TRBD2,TRBV7-9,TRBJ2-5,CSSSPYRLAAETQYF,TGTTCCAGCAGCCCTTACCGACTAGCGGCGGAGACCCAGTACTTC
15,NA,NA,TRBV29-1,TRBJ2-1,CSVESPGSSYNEQFF,TGCAGCGTTGAATCCCCCGGGAGCTCCTACAATGAGCAGTTCTTC
16,NA,TRBD2,TRBV7-2,TRBJ2-7,CASSRRLAGGVYEQYF,TGTGCCAGCAGCAGGAGACTAGCGGGAGGTGTGTACGAGCAGTACTTC
16,NA,TRBD1,TRBV28,TRBJ1-1,CASSLSGTGANDEAFF,TGTGCCAGCAGCCTGTCGGGGACAGGGGCGAACGATGAAGCTTTCTTT
16,NA,NA,TRBV21-1,TRBJ2-1,CASSKKWAGEMNEQFF,TGTGCCAGCAGCAAAAAGTGGGCGGGGGAGATGAATGAGCAGTTCTTC
14,few,NA,TRBV7-2,TRBJ2-3,CASSNNSPPDTQYF,TGTGCCAGCAGCAATAACTCTCCGCCAGATACGCAGTATTTT
14,NA,TRBD2,TRBV7-7,TRBJ2-5,CASSPWRGQETQYF,TGTGCCAGCAGCCCCTGGCGGGGGCAAGAGACCCAGTACTTC
17,few,TRBD2,TRBV19,TRBJ2-7,CASSIRTSGRLLGEQYF,TGTGCCAGTAGTATCCGGACTAGCGGGAGATTGTTGGGAGAGCAGTACTTC
13,NA,NA,TRBV7-3,TRBJ2-7,CASSLAGSVEQYF,TGTGCCAGCAGCTTAGCAGGGTCGGTCGAGCAGTACTTC
15,NA,TRBD1,TRBV7-8,TRBJ1-2,CASSPGTGLVYGYTF,TGTGCCAGCAGCCCCGGGACAGGGCTAGTCTATGGCTACACCTTC
15,few,TRBD2,TRBV5-1,TRBJ2-2,CASTPGGGYTGELFF,TGCGCCAGCACCCCGGGGGGGGGATACACCGGGGAGCTGTTTTTT
15,NA,NA,TRBV4-3,TRBJ2-7,CASSQDLGVSYEQYF,TGCGCCAGCAGCCAAGATCTGGGCGTCTCCTACGAGCAGTACTTC
13,few,NA,TRBV11-3,TRBJ2-7,CASSRREMGEQYF,TGTGCCAGCAGCCGACGGGAGATGGGGGAGCAGTACTTC
16,NA,NA,TRBV9,TRBJ1-3,CASSGQGWGRRNTIYF,TGTGCCAGCAGCGGACAAGGGTGGGGCCGGAGAAACACCATATATTTT
17,NA,TRBD1,TRBV7-2,TRBJ1-1,CASSLAPPPTGSSGAFF,TGTGCCAGCAGCTTAGCACCCCCACCGACAGGGAGTAGTGGAGCTTTCTTT
13,NA,TRBD1,TRBV27,TRBJ1-2,CASSRPNRGGYTF,TGTGCCAGCAGTCGCCCCAACAGGGGTGGCTACACCTTC
15,few,TRBD1,TRBV5-4,TRBJ2-7,CASSLGRGGRFEQYF,TGTGCCAGCAGCTTGGGACGAGGGGGCCGGTTCGAGCAGTACTTC
14,NA,TRBD1,TRBV5-1,TRBJ1-5,CASSLQGGNQPQHF,TGCGCCAGCAGCTTACAGGGGGGGAATCAGCCCCAGCATTTT
13,once,NA,TRBV7-3,TRBJ1-1,CASSLWGGLEAFF,TGTGCCAGCAGCTTATGGGGGGGGCTTGAAGCTTTCTTT
14,NA,TRBD1,TRBV5-1,TRBJ2-7,CASSPGTVGREQYF,TGCGCCAGCAGCCCCGGGACAGTTGGGCGTGAGCAGTACTTC
12,NA,TRBD1,TRBV7-9,TRBJ2-1,CASSRQGVEQFF,TGTGCCAGCAGTAGACAGGGAGTTGAGCAGTTCTTC
15,few,NA,TRBV5-1,TRBJ1-2,CASSSGQSQSYGYTF,TGCGCCAGCAGCTCCGGACAGAGCCAATCCTATGGCTACACCTTC
13,NA,NA,TRBV5-1,TRBJ2-2,CASSLTDTGELFF,TGCGCCAGCAGCTTAACTGACACCGGGGAGCTGTTTTTT
14,once,NA,TRBV6-5,TRBJ1-6,CASTKGRAGSPLHF,TGTGCCAGCACCAAGGGCAGGGCAGGCTCACCCCTCCACTTT
15,NA,NA,TRBV27,TRBJ2-7,CASSLSEGSTYEQYF,TGTGCCAGCAGTTTATCTGAGGGATCCACCTACGAGCAGTACTTC
17,NA,NA,TRBV5-1,TRBJ1-3,CASSLVPAGGPGNTIYF,TGCGCCAGCAGCTTAGTTCCAGCAGGTGGCCCTGGAAACACCATATATTTT
15,NA,TRBD2,TRBV5-5,TRBJ2-6,CASSPGGSGANVLTF,TGTGCCAGCAGCCCGGGGGGCTCTGGGGCCAACGTCCTGACTTTC
14,NA,NA,TRBV15,TRBJ1-4,CATSRSPTNEKLFF,TGTGCCACCAGCAGGAGCCCAACTAATGAAAAACTGTTTTTT
12,NA,NA,TRBV6-5,TRBJ1-4,CASKGLGEKLFF,TGTGCCAGTAAGGGGTTGGGTGAAAAACTGTTTTTT
17,NA,TRBD1,TRBV4-1,TRBJ1-3,CASSQDTNRGVGNTIYF,TGCGCCAGCAGCCAAGATACAAACAGGGGTGTTGGAAACACCATATATTTT
15,NA,NA,TRBV5-1,TRBJ1-6,CASSTRWPGGSPLHF,TGCGCCAGCAGCACGCGCTGGCCGGGGGGTTCACCCCTCCACTTT
10,NA,NA,TRBV20-1,TRBJ1-2,CSARSYGYTF,TGCAGTGCTAGGAGCTATGGCTACACCTTC